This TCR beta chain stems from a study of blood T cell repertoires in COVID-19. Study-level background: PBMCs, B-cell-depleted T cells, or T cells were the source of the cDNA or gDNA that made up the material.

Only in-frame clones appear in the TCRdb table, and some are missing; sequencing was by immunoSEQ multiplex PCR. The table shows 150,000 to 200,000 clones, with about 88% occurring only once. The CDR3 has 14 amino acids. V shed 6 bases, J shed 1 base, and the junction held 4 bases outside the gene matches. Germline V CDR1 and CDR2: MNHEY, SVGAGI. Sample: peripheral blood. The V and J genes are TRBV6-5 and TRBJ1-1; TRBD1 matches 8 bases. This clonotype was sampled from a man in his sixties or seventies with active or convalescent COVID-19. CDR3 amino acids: CASRQGQANTEAFF. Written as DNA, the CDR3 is TGTGCCAGCAGACAGGGACAGGCGAACACTGAAGCTTTCTTT.